In this sample, the clone carrying this T cell receptor beta chain turned up a few times. What it binds is unknown. These data originate in a study of type 1 regulatory T cells. Turning to the study itself: An in vitro protocol generated T-allo10, a Tr1-enriched, alloantigen-specific CD4 T cell product.

TCRdb reprocessed the reads via MiXCR and lists one record per CDR3 protein. This table holds approximately 21,000 distinct CDR3 sequences, roughly 45% found once. The sequencing input was cultured T cells, either the whole culture or a sorted T cell fraction (not recorded which). This TCR was sampled from a human donor in good health.

CDR3 region: CSARLRGSGNEQFF. The CDR3 nucleotides are TGCAGTGCTAGATTACGGGGGTCCGGCAATGAGCAGTTCTTC. The chain couples TRBV20-1 to TRBJ2-1; D is possibly TRBD2 (6 bases). Germline V gene data show CDR1 as DFQATT and CDR2 as SNEGSKA (reference sequence). V was shortened by 2 bases and J by 6 bases, with 14 bases between the two germline ends. This CDR3 region has 14 residues.